The 23 T cell receptor beta chains below come from one sample, sequenced in a study of immune characterization of retroperitoneal liposarcoma. In TCRdb, the PCR reads were re-called with MiXCR into one record per CDR3 protein. The data contain approximately 4,100 distinct CDR3 sequences, about a third of them singletons. The sample comprised blood. Every receptor here comes from a female donor with retroperitoneal liposarcoma.

The sample holds a few counts of this clonotype. A much larger clonotype is one base distant, so this may be a read error. The CDR3 protein is CASSLPRDEQYF. DNA of the CDR3: TGTGCCAGCAGCTTGCCAAGAGATGAGCAGTACTTC. The V and J genes are TRBV11-3 and TRBJ2-5; no clear D. V lost 3 bases and J 11 bases, leaving 13 bases between the germline ends. Germline V CDR1 and CDR2: SGHNT, YENEEA. The CDR3 is 12 residues long.

This clonotype is medium-sized. The rearrangement links TRBV10-1 to TRBJ2-3, with 9 bases lining up with TRBD2. The CDR3 loop spans 15 amino acids. The junction had 4 bases not matched to a gene; V was cut back by 4 bases and J by 2 bases. In germline, CDR1 is WNHNN, CDR2 SYGVQD (reference sequence). CDR3 bases: TGCGCCAGCAGTGGTCTAGCGGGGATCACAGATACGCAGTATTTT. Its translation: CASSGLAGITDTQYF.

This clonotype has only a few counts. This chain connects TRBV28 to TRBJ2-7; no definite D call. Trimming took off 4 bases at V and 0 bases at J, with 16 bases between the two ends. CDR1 and CDR2 (germline): MDHEN, SYDVKM. The CDR3 contains 16 residues. In nucleotides, the CDR3 is TGTGCCAGCAGTTCCCCGGTAGTGGGCAGCTCCTACGAGCAGTACTTC. Protein: CASSSPVVGSSYEQYF.

The chain combines TRBV6-6 with TRBJ2-7, with 13 nucleotides matching TRBD2. Per the germline V gene, CDR1 is MNHNY and CDR2 is SVGAGI (reference sequence). Germline trimming cut 0 bases from V and 3 bases from J; bases unmatched to any gene: 8. CDR3 length: 18 residues. The DNA of the CDR3 is TGTGCCAGCAGTTACTCGATACCGGGACTAGCGGGGTTCTACGAGCAGTACTTC. Amino acids: CASSYSIPGLAGFYEQYF.

The gene calls are TRBV6-2 or TRBV6-3 and TRBJ2-5, with 14 bases identical to TRBD2. CDR3 size: 17 residues. J lost 5 bases, V lost 6 bases, and 11 bases had no gene match. CDR1 MNHEY and CDR2 SVGEGT come from the germline V gene. This CDR3 reads CASSPGTSGGRGETQYF. For the CDR3, the DNA is TGTGCCAGCAGCCCCGGGACTAGCGGGGGCCGGGGGGAGACCCAGTACTTC.

This chain joins TRBV20-1 and TRBJ2-4, with 7 nucleotides matching TRBD2. The length of the CDR3 is 13 residues. Trimming at V came to 3 bases and at J to 8 bases, leaving 7 bases not matched to a gene. Germline V lookup: CDR1 DFQATT, CDR2 SNEGSKA (reference sequence). The CDR3 reads CSASRGDPDIQYF. CDR3 bases: TGCAGTGCTAGCCGGGGGGATCCGGACATTCAGTACTTC.

In its sample, this clonotype is medium-sized. V usage is TRBV27 and J usage is TRBJ2-1; D tentatively fits TRBD1 or TRBD2 (5 bases each). The end of the DNA is better explained by TRBJ2-7, so the J call may be wrong. Germline V gene lookup returns CDR1 MNHEY and CDR2 SMNVEV (reference sequence). The length of the CDR3 is 16 residues. The CDR3 loop reads CASSSPRGRSYNEQYF. Written as DNA, the CDR3 is TGTGCCAGCAGTAGCCCGAGGGGACGCTCCTACAATGAGCAGTACTTC.

This clonotype occurred once. The chain couples TRBV7-4 to TRBJ2-5; D tentatively reads TRBD1 or TRBD2 (6 bases each). The J call may be in error: the DNA end matches TRBJ2-1 better. Germline V gene sequence: CDR1 SGHVT, CDR2 SQSDAQ. CDR3 length: 16 amino acids. CDR3 loop: CASSPNGGNYYNEQFF. The CDR3 DNA follows: TGTGCCAGCAGCCCGAACGGGGGCAATTACTACAATGAGCAGTTCTTC.

In this sample, this clonotype turned up once. V usage is TRBV7-2 and J usage is TRBJ2-1; D ambiguous. TRBJ2-7 explains the end of the DNA better; the J call may be wrong. This CDR3 has 14 amino acids. Germline CDR1 and CDR2: SGHTA and FQGNSA. CDR3 in amino acids: CASSPVSHAYEQYF. In DNA, the CDR3 is TGTGCCAGCAGCCCCGTCTCCCACGCGTACGAGCAGTACTTC.

The rearrangement joins TRBV11-3 to TRBJ2-1; TRBD2 is a possible D gene (5 bases). This CDR3 has 17 amino acids. Germline V CDR1 and CDR2: SGHNT, YENEEA. V was clipped by 3 bases and J by 4 bases, with 19 bases between them. The CDR3 nucleotides read TGTGCCAGCAGCTTTTTCCGGAGCGGAGACGATTACAATGAGCAGTTCTTC. Translating gives CASSFFRSGDDYNEQFF.

This clonotype is classed as medium-sized. This rearrangement joins TRBV6-1 to TRBJ2-2; D perhaps matches TRBD1 (6 bases). The germline V and J ends were trimmed by 5 bases and 0 bases, with 7 bases remaining between them. CDR1 and CDR2 from the germline V gene are MNHNS and SASEGT. This CDR3 contains 14 residues. The CDR3 DNA sequence: TGTGCCAGCAGTTGGACAGCGAACACCGGGGAGCTGTTTTTT. As protein: CASSWTANTGELFF.

This clonotype is termed large (0.1 to 1%). CDR3 residues: CASSYDGASGRVSSYNEQFF. The CDR3 region has the DNA TGTGCCAGCAGTTACGATGGGGCTAGCGGGAGGGTTAGCTCCTACAATGAGCAGTTCTTC. The chain recombines TRBV6-5 with TRBJ2-1, with 12 bases aligning to TRBD2. This CDR3 spans 20 amino acids. The V gene end was trimmed by 2 bases and the J gene end by 0 bases; junction bases not matched to a gene: 11. Germline V gene lookup returns CDR1 MNHEY and CDR2 SVGAGI.

This clonotype rates as medium-sized (0.01 to 0.1%). The chain employs TRBV12-3 or TRBV12-4 and TRBJ2-2; D may match TRBD1 or TRBD2 (6 bases each). V was cut by 3 bases and J by 8 bases, with 19 bases left in between. The CDR3 contains 16 residues. CDR3 coding DNA: TGTGCCAGCAGTTTCAACACAGGGAGGATCAGGGGGGAGCTGTTTTTT. Translation: CASSFNTGRIRGELFF.

The chain is built from TRBV11-2 and TRBJ2-3; 13 nucleotides match TRBD2. Germline lookup yields CDR1 SGHAT and CDR2 FQNNGV. With V trimmed by 3 bases and J by 9 bases, 3 bases remained unmatched. This CDR3 comprises 14 residues. The CDR3 coding sequence is TGTGCCAGCAGCTTCAGACTAGCGGGAGGCACGCAGTATTTT. Encoded protein: CASSFRLAGGTQYF.

The chain is built from TRBV6-4 and TRBJ2-3, with 8 bases matching TRBD1. There are 16 residues in the CDR3. Looked up from germline, CDR1 is MRHNA and CDR2 is SNTAGT. J gave up 1 base and V 2 bases, and 5 bases lay outside the gene matches. The CDR3 coding sequence is TGTGCCAGCAGTGACCGCTCAGGGGGCGGCACAGATACGCAGTATTTT. This translates into CASSDRSGGGTDTQYF.

The V gene is TRBV6-1, the J gene TRBJ2-1; 10 bases agree with TRBD2. The better agreement between TRBJ2-7 and the DNA end casts doubt on the J call. Germline assignment: CDR1 MNHNS and CDR2 SASEGT. This CDR3 is 15 amino acids long. CDR3 loop: CASSSVTSGHNEQYF. For the CDR3, the DNA is TGTGCCAGCAGTTCCGTGACTAGCGGGCACAATGAGCAGTACTTC.

The chain carries TRBV12-3 or TRBV12-4 and TRBJ2-5, with 10 bases that match TRBD1. V lost 6 bases to trimming and J lost 5 bases; unmatched junction nucleotides: 6. The CDR3 covers 14 residues. The CDR3 sequence: CASSRTGGSETQYF. The CDR3 DNA reads TGTGCCAGCAGCCGGACAGGGGGGTCGGAGACCCAGTACTTC.

The V and J genes are TRBV6-6 and TRBJ2-3; 8 nucleotides align to TRBD2. Unmatched junction bases numbered 4, after V lost 2 bases and J lost 0 bases. This CDR3 spans 16 amino acids. Germline V gene lookup returns CDR1 MNHNY and CDR2 SVGAGI (reference sequence). As DNA, the CDR3 is TGTGCCAGCAGTTACGTTAAGCGGGAGAGCACAGATACGCAGTATTTT. Amino acids: CASSYVKRESTDTQYF.

V usage is TRBV6-4 and J usage is TRBJ2-1, with 12 bases identical to TRBD2. In germline, CDR1 is MRHNA, CDR2 SNTAGT. After removal of 0 bases from V and 6 bases from J, the junction contained 0 bases not matched to a gene. The CDR3 is 15 residues long. In DNA, the CDR3 is TGTGCCAGCAGTGACTCGACTAGCGGGAGCAATGAGCAGTTCTTC. It codes for CASSDSTSGSNEQFF.

By frequency in the sample, this clonotype is medium-sized. The rearrangement joins TRBV12-3 or TRBV12-4 to TRBJ2-7; 7 bases line up with TRBD2. The CDR3 length is 14 residues. V trimming: 3 bases; J trimming: 3 bases; junction bases outside the gene matches: 5. As DNA, the CDR3 is TGTGCCAGCAGTTTTGCGGGAGAAGGCTACGAGCAGTACTTC. Its protein is CASSFAGEGYEQYF.

By share, this clonotype ranks as large. The gene calls are TRBV6-1 and TRBJ2-1, with 10 nucleotides matching TRBD2. The CDR3 contains 15 residues. Germline CDR1 and CDR2: MNHNS and SASEGT. V lost 5 bases and J lost 5; bases outside the gene matches: 6. As DNA, the CDR3 is TGTGCCAGCAGTAGCGGGGGGGCCCTTCACAATGAGCAGTTCTTC. The encoded protein is CASSSGGALHNEQFF.

Notes on this clonotype: At one end the junction does not follow the germline gene, possibly because of a read error. The gene calls are TRBV5-1 and TRBJ2-5; no firm D call. This CDR3 is built from 13 residues. Germline V CDR1 and CDR2: SGHRS, YFSETQ. CDR3 loop: CASSLGIQETQYF. The CDR3 DNA sequence: TGCGCCAGCAGTTTGGGGATCCAAGAGACCCAGTACTTC.

The genes are TRBV20-1 and TRBJ2-5, with 9 nucleotides matching TRBD1. Germline lookup yields CDR1 DFQATT and CDR2 SNEGSKA (reference sequence). This CDR3 has 16 residues. After removal of 4 bases from V and 4 bases from J, the junction contained 13 bases not matched to a gene. The CDR3 spells CSATPGPGQGSETQYF. Written as DNA, the CDR3 is TGCAGTGCTACCCCTGGACCGGGACAGGGCTCAGAGACCCAGTACTTC.